A single sample is the source of the 17 T cell receptor beta chains below, sequenced in a study of a mutant IDH1 vaccine in newly diagnosed glioma. Documented time point: baseline, week 1 (first vaccination visit). The treatment here: pre-vaccination baseline after standard-of-care therapy. Profiled with immunoSEQ multiplex PCR; TCRdb holds only in-frame clones, not every one. The table shows 35,000 to 40,000 clones, with 60% to 80% occurring only once. The sequences come from PBMCs, collected from a glioma patient treated with radiotherapy, temozolomide or both. The receptors were gathered from a middle-aged man with glioma. Some clones in this sample may be carry-over from other donors' samples.

V is TRBV21-1 and J is TRBJ2-7; TRBD1, the D gene given by the table, was not confirmed from the DNA. TRBV21-1 is a pseudogene locus. The length of the CDR3 is 14 residues. CDR3 residues: CASSNKGHGDEQYF. In DNA, the CDR3 is TGTGCCAGCAGCAATAAGGGGCACGGCGACGAGCAGTACTTC.

This rearrangement joins TRBV11-2 to TRBJ1-4, with 8 positions matching TRBD1. This CDR3 region has 13 residues. With 5 bases clipped from V and 11 bases from J, the junction kept 7 bases outside the gene matches. CDR1 SGHAT and CDR2 FQNNGV come from the germline V gene. Here the CDR3 reads CASSRTGPEKLFF. The CDR3, as DNA: TGTGCCAGCAGCCGGACAGGGCCGGAGAAACTGTTTTTT.

CDR3 bases: TGTGCCAGCAGTTACCCAGGGGGGGGGACCGGGGAGCTGTTTTTT. This codes for CASSYPGGGTGELFF. J is TRBJ2-2 and V is TRBV6-5; D is possibly TRBD1 or TRBD2 (7 bases each). V lost 2 bases and J lost 5, with 12 bases in between. The length of the CDR3 is 15 residues. The germline CDR1 and CDR2 sequences are MNHEY and SVGAGI.

In this sample, this clone turned up once. The chain recombines TRBV4-2 with TRBJ2-7; D ambiguous. The J call may be faulty, since TRBJ2-5 better matches the DNA end. The germline CDR1 and CDR2 sequences are LGHNA and YNFKEQ. The CDR3 is 13 residues long. The CDR3 DNA reads as TGTGCCAGCAGCCTAATTTTCCGGGAGACCCAGTACTTC. Protein: CASSLIFRETQYF.

The J gene is TRBJ1-2, the V gene TRBV6-1; maybe TRBD1 (6 bases). In germline, CDR1 is MNHNS, CDR2 SASEGT. V lost 2 bases and J 2 bases, leaving 9 bases between the germline ends. There are 14 residues in the CDR3. CDR3 DNA: TGTGCCAGCAGTGAATGGGACAACAACTATGGCTACACCTTC. Protein: CASSEWDNNYGYTF.

The gene calls are TRBV15 and TRBJ2-3; no clear D gene. This CDR3 comprises 12 residues. V gave up 0 bases and J gave up 5 bases, with 3 bases separating them. Looked up from germline, CDR1 is LNHNV and CDR2 is YYDKDF (reference sequence). The CDR3 sequence is CATSRDQDTQYF. Written as DNA, the CDR3 is TGTGCCACCAGCAGAGATCAAGATACGCAGTATTTT.

This clone was observed a handful of times. The genes are TRBV7-9 and TRBJ2-2; 9 positions match TRBD1. Unmatched junction bases numbered 11, after V lost 8 bases and J lost 4 bases. In germline, CDR1 is SEHNR, CDR2 FQNEAQ (reference sequence). The CDR3 has 16 amino acids. For the CDR3, the DNA is TGTGCCAGCCCCCTGGGGGACAGGGAGAGCACCGGGGAGCTGTTTTTT. This translates into CASPLGDRESTGELFF.

The chain combines TRBV7-9 with TRBJ1-2; no firm D call. V was pared by 5 bases and J by 1 base, with 8 bases between. CDR1 is SEHNR and CDR2 is FQNEAQ in the germline V gene (reference sequence). The CDR3 totals 13 residues. The CDR3 DNA reads TGTGCCAGCAGCCGCCCCAATAACTATGGCTACACCTTC. This codes for CASSRPNNYGYTF.

The CDR3 spells CASRAGSYNEQFF. The CDR3 nucleotides are TGTGCCAGCAGGGCGGGGTCCTACAATGAGCAGTTCTTC. This chain joins TRBV6-1 and TRBJ2-1; a possible D gene is TRBD2 (6 bases). CDR3 length equals 13 residues. V lost 6 bases to trimming and J lost 1 base, with 7 bases between them. The V gene's germline CDR1 is MNHNS and CDR2 SASEGT.

V is TRBV6-5 and J is TRBJ2-1, with a possible D match to TRBD1 (6 bases). Germline CDR1 is MNHEY and CDR2 is SVGAGI. Between the trimmed V and J ends, which lost 6 bases and 6 bases, there was a span of 9 bases. The CDR3 contains 12 residues. The CDR3 nucleotides are TGTGCCAGCAGGTTGGACAGCAATGAGCAGTTCTTC. It encodes CASRLDSNEQFF.

This clone was seen only once. This sequence joins TRBV27 and TRBJ1-2; D may be TRBD1 (5 bases). The CDR3 length is 14 residues. V lost 0 bases and J 8 bases, leaving 13 bases between the germline ends. Germline lookup yields CDR1 MNHEY and CDR2 SMNVEV (reference sequence). This CDR3 reads CASSLSSRAGGYTF. The DNA for the CDR3 is TGTGCCAGCAGTTTATCGTCCAGGGCTGGGGGCTACACCTTC.

The chain recombines TRBV4-2 with TRBJ1-6; the D is unclear. V lost 1 base to trimming and J lost 8 bases, with 9 bases between them. The germline V gene has CDR1 LGHNA and CDR2 YNFKEQ. The CDR3 length is 14 residues. The CDR3 DNA is TGTGCCAGCAGCCAAGCCCCTCAGGATTCACCCCTCCACTTT. Protein sequence: CASSQAPQDSPLHF.

This clone has only a few counts. This chain uses TRBV29-1 with TRBJ2-5; either TRBD1 or TRBD2 may fit D (5 bases each). V lost 4 bases and J lost 4, with 10 bases in between. The CDR3 length is 12 residues. The germline CDR1 and CDR2 sequences are SQVTM and ANQGSEA. CDR3 amino acids: CSVAGGVETQYF. CDR3 in DNA: TGCAGCGTTGCTGGGGGAGTAGAGACCCAGTACTTC. Supplemented by reference TRBV29-1 and TRBJ2-5, the full variable domain reads SAVISQKPSRDICQRGTSLTIQCQVDSQVTMMFWYRQQPGQSLTLIATANQGSEATYESGFVIDKFPISRPNLTFSTLTVSNMSPEDSSIYLCSVAGGVETQYFGPGTRLLVL.

The chain links TRBV2 to TRBJ1-1; D is undetermined. CDR1 and CDR2 (germline): SNHLY, FYNNEI. V lost 4 bases and J lost 4, with 13 bases in between. CDR3 length: 14 amino acids. Here the CDR3 reads CASSGAGPRTEAFF. In DNA form, the CDR3 reads TGTGCCAGCAGTGGAGCTGGGCCGCGCACTGAAGCTTTCTTT.

The genes are TRBV5-1 and TRBJ1-1, with TRBD1 identical over 7 bases. V shed 3 bases, J shed 0 bases, and the junction held 5 bases outside the gene matches. The length of the CDR3 is 15 residues. Germline loops: CDR1 SGHRS, CDR2 YFSETQ. The CDR3, as DNA: TGCGCCAGCAGCTCCGGACAGGCTCTGAACACTGAAGCTTTCTTT. This codes for CASSSGQALNTEAFF.

CDR3 residues: CAISERGGQGNSPLHF. The CDR3 DNA reads TGTGCCATCAGTGAGCGGGGCGGGCAGGGAAATTCACCCCTCCACTTT. V and J are TRBV10-3 and TRBJ1-6, with D perhaps matching TRBD1 (5 bases). V lost 2 bases and J 7 bases, leaving 15 bases between the germline ends. CDR1 is ENHRY, CDR2 SYGVKD, per germline. This CDR3 contains 16 residues.

V is TRBV4-1 and J is TRBJ2-4; 11 bases agree with TRBD1. CDR3 length: 17 amino acids. Trimming at V came to 6 bases and at J to 0 bases, leaving 7 bases not matched to a gene. The germline V gene encodes CDR1 MGHRA and CDR2 YSYEKL. This CDR3 reads CASRAPGQGVAKNIQYF. The DNA of the CDR3 is TGCGCCAGCAGGGCTCCGGGACAGGGGGTAGCCAAAAACATTCAGTACTTC.